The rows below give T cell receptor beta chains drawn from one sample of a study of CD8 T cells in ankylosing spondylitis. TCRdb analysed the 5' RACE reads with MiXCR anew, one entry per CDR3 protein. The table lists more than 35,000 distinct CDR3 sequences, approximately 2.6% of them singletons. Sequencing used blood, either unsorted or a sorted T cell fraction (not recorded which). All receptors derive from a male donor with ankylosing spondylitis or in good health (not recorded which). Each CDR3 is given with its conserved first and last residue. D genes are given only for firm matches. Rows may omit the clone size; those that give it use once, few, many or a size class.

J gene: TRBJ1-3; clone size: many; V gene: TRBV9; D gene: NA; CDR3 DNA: TGTGCCAGCAGCGTAGGGGCTTTCTCTGGAAACACCATATATTTT; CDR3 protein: CASSVGAFSGNTIYF
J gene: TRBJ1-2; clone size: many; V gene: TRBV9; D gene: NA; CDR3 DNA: TGTGCCAGCAGCGTAGGTGGACAGCCCTTCTATGGCTACACCTTC; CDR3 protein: CASSVGGQPFYGYTF
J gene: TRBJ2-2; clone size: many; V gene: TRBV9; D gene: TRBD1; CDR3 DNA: TGTGCCAGCAGCTTACCTACAGGGGGAAGCACCGGGGAGCTGTTTTTT; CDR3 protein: CASSLPTGGSTGELFF
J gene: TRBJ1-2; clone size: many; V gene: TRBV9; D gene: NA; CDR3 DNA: TGTGCCAGCACCGCGGGCCAGGGGCACTATGGCTACACCTTC; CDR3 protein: CASTAGQGHYGYTF
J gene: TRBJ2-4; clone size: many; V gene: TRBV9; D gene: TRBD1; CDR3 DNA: TGTGCCAGCAGCGTAGCCGGGACAGGGGGCTGGGACATTCAGTACTTC; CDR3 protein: CASSVAGTGGWDIQYF
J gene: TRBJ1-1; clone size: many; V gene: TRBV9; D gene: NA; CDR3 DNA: TGTGCCAGCAGCGTAGTTGACCGGAGGATTGAAGCTTTCTTT; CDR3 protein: CASSVVDRRIEAFF
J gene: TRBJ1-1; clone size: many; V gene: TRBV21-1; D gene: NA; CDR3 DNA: TGTGCCAGCAGCAAATGTCGGAACACTGAAGCTTTCTTT; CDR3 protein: CASSKCRNTEAFF
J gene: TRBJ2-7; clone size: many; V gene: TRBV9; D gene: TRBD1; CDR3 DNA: TGTGCCAGCAGCGTAGCTACAGGGGCACCCTACGAGCAGTACTTC; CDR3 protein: CASSVATGAPYEQYF
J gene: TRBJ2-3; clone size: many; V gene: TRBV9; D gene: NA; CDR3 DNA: TGTGCCAGCAGCATCCGACTAATCGGCACAGATACGCAGTATTTT; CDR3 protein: CASSIRLIGTDTQYF
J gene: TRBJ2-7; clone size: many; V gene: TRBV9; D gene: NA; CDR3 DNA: TGTGCCAGCAGCCCCACTAGCATTCGAGGCGAGCAGTACTTC; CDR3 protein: CASSPTSIRGEQYF
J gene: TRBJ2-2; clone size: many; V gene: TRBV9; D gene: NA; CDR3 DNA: TGTGCCAGCAGCCCTTTAGACAGGAACACCGGGGAGCTGTTTTTT; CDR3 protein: CASSPLDRNTGELFF
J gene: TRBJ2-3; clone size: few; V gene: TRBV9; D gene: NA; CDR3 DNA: TGTGCCAGCAGCGTAGGGACCGTCCCCACAGATACGCAGTATTTT; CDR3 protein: CASSVGTVPTDTQYF
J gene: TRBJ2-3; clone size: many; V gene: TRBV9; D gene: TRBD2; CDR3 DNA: TGTGCCAGCAGCAGACGGGAGGAGACAGATACGCAGTATTTT; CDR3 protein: CASSRREETDTQYF
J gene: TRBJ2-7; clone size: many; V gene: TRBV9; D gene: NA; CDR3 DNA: TGTGCCAGCAGCGTAGCTGGCAACTCAGAAATTTACGAGCAGTACTTC; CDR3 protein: CASSVAGNSEIYEQYF
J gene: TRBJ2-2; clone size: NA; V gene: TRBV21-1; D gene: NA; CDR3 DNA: TGTGCCAGCAGCCGCCGACAGGGGAGAGGGACCGGGGAGCTGTTTTTT; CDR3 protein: CASSRRQGRGTGELFF
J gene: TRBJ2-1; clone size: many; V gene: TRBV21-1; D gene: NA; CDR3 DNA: TGTCTTACCCCCGGGTGGAACTACAATGAGCAGTTCTTC; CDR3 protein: CLTPGWNYNEQFF
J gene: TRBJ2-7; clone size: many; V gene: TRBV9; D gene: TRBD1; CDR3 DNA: TGTGCCAGCAGCAGGACAGGGCCCTACGAGCAGTACTTC; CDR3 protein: CASSRTGPYEQYF
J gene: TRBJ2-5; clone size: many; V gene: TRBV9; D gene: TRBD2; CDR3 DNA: TGTGCCAGCAGCGTGTTAGCGGGAGGGCAAGAGACCCAGTACTTC; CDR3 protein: CASSVLAGGQETQYF